The 8 T cell receptor beta chains below were found in one sample sequenced in a study of blood T cell repertoires in COVID-19. The protocol was immunoSEQ multiplex PCR, while the TCRdb copy is restricted to in-frame clones and leaves out a portion. Among some 61,000 clones listed, roughly 90% were seen once. Sample: peripheral blood. The receptors stem from a man younger than 40 with acute or convalescent COVID-19.

The V and J genes are TRBV7-2 and TRBJ1-1; D gene ambiguous. The V and J ends lost 4 bases and 0 bases respectively, with 9 bases between them. In germline, CDR1 is SGHTA, CDR2 FQGNSA. The CDR3 extends over 14 amino acids. The CDR3 DNA sequence: TGTGCCAGCAGCTCCCGGGATTTGAACACTGAAGCTTTCTTT. Protein sequence: CASSSRDLNTEAFF.

The chain is built from TRBV18 and TRBJ2-7; 12 bases match TRBD2. In germline, CDR1 is KGHSH, CDR2 LQKENI. Unmatched junction bases numbered 10, after V lost 6 bases and J lost 7 bases. CDR3 size: 15 residues. The CDR3 is CASSPSGTSGWEQYF. DNA of the CDR3: TGTGCCAGCTCCCCCTCCGGGACTAGCGGGTGGGAGCAGTACTTC.

The V gene is TRBV6-1, the J gene TRBJ2-7, with D maybe TRBD1 (7 bases). Trimming pared 2 bases from V and 6 bases from J, leaving 20 bases between. The CDR3 loop spans 16 amino acids. Germline loops: CDR1 MNHNS, CDR2 SASEGT. This chain's CDR3 is CASSERWRGRSPEQYF. CDR3 nucleotide sequence: TGTGCCAGCAGTGAAAGGTGGAGGGGGCGCAGCCCCGAGCAGTACTTC.

The chain carries TRBV28 and TRBJ1-5; 9 nucleotides match TRBD1. Trimming removed 5 bases from V and 4 bases from J; junction bases left unmatched: 6. Germline values: CDR1 MDHEN, CDR2 SYDVKM. The CDR3 has 15 residues. The CDR3 reads CASSPTGQGNQPQHF. The CDR3 DNA follows: TGTGCCAGCAGTCCCACGGGACAGGGAAATCAGCCCCAGCATTTT.

The chain uses TRBV4-1 and TRBJ2-3; D is unresolved. CDR1 and CDR2 from the germline V gene are MGHRA and YSYEKL. The V gene lost 7 bases and the J gene lost 0 bases, with 5 bases spanning the gap. The CDR3 length is 12 residues. The CDR3 protein is CASNCSTDTQYF. The CDR3 coding sequence is TGCGCCAGCAACTGTAGCACAGATACGCAGTATTTT.

This rearrangement joins TRBV6-5 to TRBJ2-2; 8 bases map to TRBD1. Trimming at V came to 9 bases and at J to 0 bases, leaving 6 bases not matched to a gene. Germline CDR1 reads MNHEY; CDR2 reads SVGAGI. CDR3 length: 15 amino acids. The CDR3 sequence: CASRGQDTNTGELFF. As DNA, the CDR3 is TGTGCCAGTAGGGGACAGGACACGAACACCGGGGAGCTGTTTTTT.

The chain recombines TRBV7-8 with TRBJ2-7; the D gene is possibly TRBD2 (5 bases). Trimming stripped 4 bases from V and 2 bases from J, with 9 bases between. The CDR3 is made up of 13 amino acids. Germline lookup yields CDR1 SGHVS and CDR2 FQNEAQ. In DNA form, the CDR3 reads TGTGCCAGCAGCTCCGCCGGGGCCTACGAGCAGTACTTC. This translates into CASSSAGAYEQYF.

The chain employs TRBV13 and TRBJ2-7, with a tentative D call TRBD1 (5 bases). Trimming shortened V by 4 bases and J by 4 bases, and 11 bases separated the two germline ends. The CDR3 has 13 residues. Germline CDR1 and CDR2: PRHDT and FYEKMQ (reference sequence). The DNA of the CDR3 is TGTGCCAGCAGCTACCAGGGCGCTTACGAGCAGTACTTC. It yields the protein CASSYQGAYEQYF.